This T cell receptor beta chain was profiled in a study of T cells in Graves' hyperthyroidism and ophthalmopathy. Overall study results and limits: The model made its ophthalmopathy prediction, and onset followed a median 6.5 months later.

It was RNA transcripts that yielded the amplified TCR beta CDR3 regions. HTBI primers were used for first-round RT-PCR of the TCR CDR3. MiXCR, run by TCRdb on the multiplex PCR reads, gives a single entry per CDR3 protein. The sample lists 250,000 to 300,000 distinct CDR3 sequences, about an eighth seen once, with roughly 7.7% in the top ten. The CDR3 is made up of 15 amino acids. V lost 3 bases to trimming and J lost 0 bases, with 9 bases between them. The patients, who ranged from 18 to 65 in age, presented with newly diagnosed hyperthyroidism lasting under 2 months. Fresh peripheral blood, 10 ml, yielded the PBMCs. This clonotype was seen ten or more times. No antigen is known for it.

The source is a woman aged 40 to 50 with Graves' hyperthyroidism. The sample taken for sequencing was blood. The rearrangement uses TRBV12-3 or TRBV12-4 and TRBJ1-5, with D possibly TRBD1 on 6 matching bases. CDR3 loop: CASSFDRNSNQPQHF. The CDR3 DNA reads TGTGCCAGCAGTTTTGACAGGAATAGCAATCAGCCCCAGCATTTT.